This is a list of T cell receptor beta chains from one sample in a study of blood T cell repertoires in COVID-19. Clones were read by immunoSEQ multiplex PCR, and TCRdb kept only the in-frame ones, dropping some. The sample includes fewer than 200,000 clones, roughly 83% of them seen just once. The sample was PBMCs or T cells enriched from blood (not recorded which). The source of these receptors is a woman aged 50 to 65 who had recovered from COVID-19. Both conserved end residues are part of each CDR3. The D gene is left open where the match is weak. Size is stated for part of the rows, as once, few or many counts, or as a class when the clone is expanded.

V: TRBV7-2; size: NA; J: TRBJ1-4; D: TRBD1; DNA: TGTGCCAGCAGCATGGACAGGTCTACAACTAATGAAAAACTGTTTTTT; CDR3: CASSMDRSTTNEKLFF
V: TRBV30; size: NA; J: TRBJ1-2; D: TRBD1; DNA: TGTGCCTCAACTCGACAGGGGGGGATCACCTTC; CDR3: CASTRQGGITF
V: TRBV7-9; size: NA; J: TRBJ1-2; D: NA; DNA: TGTGCCAGCAGCCGCATAGGCAGGGGCGATGGCTACACCTTC; CDR3: CASSRIGRGDGYTF
V: TRBV5-1; size: NA; J: TRBJ2-1; D: NA; DNA: TGCGCCAGCGGGCCCGGGACTTGGGAGAGGCTTGAGCAGTTCTTC; CDR3: CASGPGTWERLEQFF
V: TRBV6-5; size: NA; J: TRBJ1-2; D: NA; DNA: TGTGCCAGCAGTTTATTTGGCCCATCCGGGGGAACTGGCTACACCTTC; CDR3: CASSLFGPSGGTGYTF
V: TRBV28; size: NA; J: TRBJ1-3; D: TRBD1; DNA: TGTGCCAGCGGGACAGGCTTGCACACCATATATTTT; CDR3: CASGTGLHTIYF
V: TRBV28; size: NA; J: TRBJ1-4; D: NA; DNA: TGTGCCAGCAGCCGATGGGGAGGGCTGTTTTTT; CDR3: CASSRWGGLFF
V: TRBV28; size: NA; J: TRBJ1-6; D: NA; DNA: TGTGCCAGCAGTTTAGGTGGAGGCTCCTATAATTCACCCCTCCACTTT; CDR3: CASSLGGGSYNSPLHF
V: TRBV10-1; size: NA; J: TRBJ2-3; D: TRBD2; DNA: TGCGCCAGCAGTGAGTTGGGTAGCGGGGGAACAGATACGCAGTATTTT; CDR3: CASSELGSGGTDTQYF
V: TRBV4-3; size: few; J: TRBJ1-4; D: NA; DNA: TGCGCCAGCAGCCAAAGCAGGGTGTCCCAAAAACTGTTTTTT; CDR3: CASSQSRVSQKLFF
V: TRBV5-6; size: NA; J: TRBJ1-1; D: NA; DNA: TGTGCCAGCAGCTTGGGCTGGGGGCAGGCTGAAGCTTTCTTT; CDR3: CASSLGWGQAEAFF
V: TRBV9; size: once; J: TRBJ1-1; D: NA; DNA: TGTGCCAGCAGCCCCCCGGGTGACAGTCCAAACACTGAAGCTTTCTTT; CDR3: CASSPPGDSPNTEAFF
V: TRBV30; size: NA; J: TRBJ2-1; D: NA; DNA: TGTGCCTGGAGTGAGGTGGGCTACGTCGAATACAATGAGCAGTTCTTC; CDR3: CAWSEVGYVEYNEQFF
V: TRBV30; size: NA; J: TRBJ1-5; D: TRBD1; DNA: TGTGCCTGGAGTGCGACAGGGGGGGATCAGCCCCAGCATTTT; CDR3: CAWSATGGDQPQHF
V: TRBV5-1; size: NA; J: TRBJ1-6; D: NA; DNA: TGCGCCAGCAGCTTGGCCGTCCTTTCAGGTTCACCCCTCCACTTT; CDR3: CASSLAVLSGSPLHF
V: TRBV5-6; size: NA; J: TRBJ1-6; D: TRBD1; DNA: TGTGCCAGCAGCTTAAGGGACAGGGCGAAATCACCCCTCCACTTT; CDR3: CASSLRDRAKSPLHF
V: TRBV6-5; size: NA; J: TRBJ1-2; D: NA; DNA: TGTGCCAGCAGCCTCCTTTCGGGGGATAACTATGGCTACACCTTC; CDR3: CASSLLSGDNYGYTF
V: TRBV4-1; size: NA; J: TRBJ2-4; D: NA; DNA: TGCGCCAGCAGCATCCAACTAGCCAAAAACATTCAGTACTTC; CDR3: CASSIQLAKNIQYF
V: TRBV7-3; size: NA; J: TRBJ2-2; D: TRBD2; DNA: TGTGCCAGCAGCTTACGGGGGGGCTACAACACCGGGGAGCTGTTTTTT; CDR3: CASSLRGGYNTGELFF
V: TRBV7-8; size: NA; J: TRBJ1-3; D: TRBD1; DNA: TGTGCCAGCAGCTTTTCACAGGGGAGTGGAAACACCATATATTTT; CDR3: CASSFSQGSGNTIYF